This record looks at one TCR beta chain sequence and its context. Antigen specificity is unknown. The sample belongs to a study of T cells expressing NK-cell markers. Study information: Sequencing of TCR beta repertoires drew on sorted CD3+CD56+NKG2C+, CD3+CD56+NKG2C- and CD3+CD56-NKG2C+ T cells.

Study outcomes and limitations: Dominant NKG2C+ clonotypes were found to form about 1.0-8% of CD8+ T cells in several donors.

CDR1 is DFQATT and CDR2 is SNEGSKA in the germline V gene (reference sequence). The CDR3 is 14 residues long. TCRdb reprocessed the 5' RACE reads; each CDR3 protein has one entry and no DNA is given. This repertoire comprises 500,000 to 700,000 distinct CDR3 sequences; its ten largest clones make up roughly 3.6%. The receptor was isolated from a man between 18 and 29 years old in good health. Sequencing was done on a sample of blood T cells: a sorted CD56 or NKG2C T cell subset, CD4+ or CD8+ T cells, or bulk PBMC T cells (not recorded which). This chain uses TRBV20-1 with TRBJ2-1; the D call from TCRdb, TRBD2, cannot be confirmed without DNA. CDR3 protein: CSARPLTRIGEQFF.